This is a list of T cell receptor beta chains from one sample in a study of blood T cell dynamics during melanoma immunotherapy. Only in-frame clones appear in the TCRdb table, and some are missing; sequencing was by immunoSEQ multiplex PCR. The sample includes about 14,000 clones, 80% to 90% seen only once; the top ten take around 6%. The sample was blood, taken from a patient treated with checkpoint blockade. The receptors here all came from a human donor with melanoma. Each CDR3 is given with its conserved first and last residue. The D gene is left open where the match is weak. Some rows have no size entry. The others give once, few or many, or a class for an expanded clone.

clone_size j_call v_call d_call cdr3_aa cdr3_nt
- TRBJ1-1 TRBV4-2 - CASSPKGGDGGNTEAFF TGTGCCAGCAGCCCGAAAGGGGGGGATGGAGGAAACACTGAAGCTTTCTTT
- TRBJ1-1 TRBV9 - CASSSGRGGRGNTEAFF TGTGCCAGCAGCTCCGGACGGGGGGGACGGGGGAACACTGAAGCTTTCTTT
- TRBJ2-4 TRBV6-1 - CASSESRRGGENIQYF TGTGCCAGCAGTGAAAGTCGGAGGGGGGGGGAAAACATTCAGTACTTC
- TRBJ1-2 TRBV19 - CASSLHFIELLLYGYTF TGTGCCAGTAGTCTCCACTTTATTGAGCTCCTCCTCTATGGCTACACCTTC
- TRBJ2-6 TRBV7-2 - CASSFWTSGANVLTF TGTGCCAGCAGCTTCTGGACCTCTGGGGCCAACGTCCTGACTTTC
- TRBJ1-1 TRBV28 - CASAGERRNTEAFF TGTGCCAGCGCCGGGGAACGGAGGAACACTGAAGCTTTCTTT
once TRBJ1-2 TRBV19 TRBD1 CASSPGQGVSYGYTF TGTGCCAGTAGCCCCGGACAGGGGGTAAGCTATGGCTACACCTTC
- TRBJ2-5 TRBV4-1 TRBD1 CASSQAVQGFSFKTQYF TGCGCCAGCAGCCAGGCTGTACAGGGGTTTAGTTTCAAGACCCAGTACTTC
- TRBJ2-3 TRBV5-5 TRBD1 CASSFTGASTSTDTQYF TGTGCCAGCAGCTTCACAGGGGCGTCAACTAGCACAGATACGCAGTATTTT
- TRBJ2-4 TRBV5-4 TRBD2 CASSLGTSGQNIQYF TGTGCCAGCAGCTTGGGGACTAGCGGGCAAAACATTCAGTACTTC
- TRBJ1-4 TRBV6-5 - CASSPRPNEKLFF TGTGCCAGCAGTCCCCGACCCAATGAAAAACTGTTTTTT
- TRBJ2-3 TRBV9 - CASTRTAGKGDTQYF TGTGCCAGCACCCGGACGGCGGGGAAAGGGGATACGCAGTATTTT
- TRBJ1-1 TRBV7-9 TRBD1 CASFPGTENTEAFF TGTGCCAGCTTCCCAGGGACAGAGAACACTGAAGCTTTCTTT
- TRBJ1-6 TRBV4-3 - CASSQGSRGSPLHF TGCGCCAGCAGCCAAGGATCGAGGGGTTCACCCCTCCACTTT
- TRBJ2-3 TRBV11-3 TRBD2 CASSLGYGGTTDTQYF TGTGCCAGCAGCTTAGGGTACGGGGGGACCACAGATACGCAGTATTTT
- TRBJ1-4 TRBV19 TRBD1 CASSRTGGRGNEKLFF TGTGCCAGTAGTAGGACAGGGGGCCGGGGTAATGAAAAACTGTTTTTT
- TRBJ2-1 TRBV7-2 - CASSPQGSAYNEQFF TGTGCCAGCAGCCCACAGGGAAGTGCCTACAATGAGCAGTTCTTC
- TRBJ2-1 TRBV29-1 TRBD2 CSVGTSGFWEQFF TGCAGCGTTGGGACTAGCGGATTTTGGGAGCAGTTCTTC
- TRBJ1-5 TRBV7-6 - CASTDGNQPQHF TGTGCCAGCACTGACGGCAATCAGCCCCAGCATTTT
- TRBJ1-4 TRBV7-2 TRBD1 CASSPGGYREKLFF TGTGCCAGCAGCCCAGGGGGATATCGGGAAAAACTGTTTTTT
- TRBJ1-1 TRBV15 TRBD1 CATSSDRGPSSAFF TGTGCCACCAGCAGCGACAGGGGGCCCTCCTCGGCTTTCTTT
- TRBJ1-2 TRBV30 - CAWTPGRGPYGYTF TGTGCCTGGACCCCGGGACGTGGACCTTATGGCTACACCTTC
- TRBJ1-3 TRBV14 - CASSPHGNTIYF TGTGCCAGCAGCCCCCACGGAAACACCATATATTTT
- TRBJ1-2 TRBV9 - CASSVEGTYGYTF TGTGCCAGCAGCGTAGAGGGAACCTATGGCTACACCTTC
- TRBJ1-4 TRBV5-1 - CASSLEVPNEKLFF TGCGCCAGCAGCTTGGAAGTGCCTAATGAAAAACTGTTTTTT
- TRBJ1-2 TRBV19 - CASSIGQGHGYTF TGTGCCAGTAGTATCGGGCAGGGACATGGCTACACCTTC
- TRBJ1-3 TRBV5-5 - CASSPSGGNTIYF TGTGCCAGCAGCCCCTCGGGGGGAAACACCATATATTTT
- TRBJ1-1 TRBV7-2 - CASSLKGYGGTEAFF TGTGCCAGCAGCTTAAAGGGGTATGGGGGCACTGAAGCTTTCTTT
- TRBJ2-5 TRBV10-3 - CAISESAGETQYF TGTGCCATCAGTGAGTCGGCCGGGGAGACCCAGTACTTC
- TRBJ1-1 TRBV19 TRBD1 CASQPTGGITEAFF TGTGCCAGCCAACCCACAGGGGGCATCACTGAAGCTTTCTTT
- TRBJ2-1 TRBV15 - CATSRDVGAHNEQFF TGTGCCACCAGCAGAGATGTAGGGGCCCACAATGAGCAGTTCTTC
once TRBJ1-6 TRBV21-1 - CASSKQDRDNSPLHF TGTGCCAGCAGCAAACAGGACAGGGATAATTCACCCCTCCACTTT
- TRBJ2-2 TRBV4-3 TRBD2 CASSQDRTSGGSGELFF TGCGCCAGCAGCCAAGATAGGACTAGCGGGGGAAGCGGGGAGCTGTTTTTT
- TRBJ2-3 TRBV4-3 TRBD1 CASSQRLGTGASTDTQYF TGCGCCAGCAGCCAAAGGCTCGGGACAGGCGCTAGCACAGATACGCAGTATTTT
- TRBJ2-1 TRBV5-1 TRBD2 CASSPGPPSGGIYEQFF TGCGCCAGCAGCCCAGGACCCCCTAGCGGGGGTATCTATGAGCAGTTCTTC
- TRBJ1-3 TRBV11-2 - CASSLEPFSGNTIYF TGTGCCAGCAGCTTAGAACCCTTCTCTGGAAACACCATATATTTT
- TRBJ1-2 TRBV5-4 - CASSLKDPQGYTF TGTGCCAGCAGCTTGAAGGACCCCCAAGGCTACACCTTC
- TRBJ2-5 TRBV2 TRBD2 CASKSTSGDSETQYF TGTGCCAGCAAGTCGACTAGCGGGGATAGTGAGACCCAGTACTTC
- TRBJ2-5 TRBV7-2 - CASSSQPRGETQYF TGTGCCAGCAGCTCGCAGCCCCGCGGGGAGACCCAGTACTTC
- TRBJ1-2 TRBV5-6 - CASSSEPGRGYTF TGTGCCAGCAGCTCTGAACCAGGGCGCGGCTACACCTTC
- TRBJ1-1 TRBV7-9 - CASSLELVNTEAFF TGTGCCAGCAGCTTAGAGCTCGTGAACACTGAAGCTTTCTTT
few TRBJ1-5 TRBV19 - CASRGGSSNQPQHF TGTGCCAGTAGAGGAGGGAGTAGCAATCAGCCCCAGCATTTT
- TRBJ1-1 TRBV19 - CASSAGVTPRAFF TGTGCCAGCAGCGCGGGGGTCACCCCGCGAGCTTTCTTT
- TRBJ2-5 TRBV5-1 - CASSGGRGDRETQYF TGCGCCAGCAGCGGTGGGAGGGGGGATCGAGAGACCCAGTACTTC
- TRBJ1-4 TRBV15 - CATSAERVNEKLFF TGTGCCACCAGCGCGGAGCGCGTGAATGAAAAACTGTTTTTT
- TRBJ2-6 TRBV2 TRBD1 CASSRQGHPIGANVLTF TGTGCCAGCAGCCGACAGGGGCACCCTATTGGGGCCAACGTCCTGACTTTC
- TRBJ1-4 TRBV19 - CASSGSRGPTNEKLFF TGTGCCAGTAGTGGAAGCAGGGGTCCAACTAATGAAAAACTGTTTTTT
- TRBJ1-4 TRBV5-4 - CASSLNSDEKLFF TGTGCCAGCAGCCTTAATTCGGATGAAAAACTGTTTTTT
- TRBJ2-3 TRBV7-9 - CASSSRGGTDTQYF TGTGCCAGCAGCTCCCGAGGGGGCACAGATACGCAGTATTTT
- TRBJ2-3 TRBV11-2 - CASSLWGLGDTQYF TGTGCCAGCAGCTTATGGGGGCTGGGAGATACGCAGTATTTT